Listed here are 6 T cell receptor beta chains from one sample, sequenced in a study of persistence of HIV-infected CD4 T cells. No antigens are known for them. Nonspecific anti-CD3/anti-CD28 bead stimulation represents the broad CD4+ T cell repertoire. Responding CD4+ T cells were sorted by upregulation of both CD40 ligand and CD69. Sequencing used immunoSEQ version 4 in survey mode. Data came from immunoSEQ multiplex PCR; TCRdb stores just in-frame clones and leaves some out. Counted here are 40,000 to 45,000 clones, roughly 90% occurring once; the ten biggest clones make up approximately 1%. The material sequenced was CD4+ T cells sorted from PBMCs after approximately 18-hour stimulation, taken from a patient who received antiretroviral therapy. These receptors all come from an adult man with HIV who was CMV-seropositive.

The rearrangement joins TRBV28 to TRBJ1-2, with a weak D call TRBD1 (5 bases). Trimming pared 10 bases from V and 5 bases from J, leaving 14 bases between. The germline V gene encodes CDR1 MDHEN and CDR2 SYDVKM. The CDR3 contains 12 residues. The CDR3 spells CANQRGGYGYTF. CDR3 in DNA: TGTGCCAACCAAAGGGGTGGATATGGCTACACCTTC.

V gene TRBV4-2 combines with J gene TRBJ1-3, with unresolved D. Trimming took 0 bases from V and 0 from J, leaving 12 bases between them. The germline V gene has CDR1 LGHNA and CDR2 YNFKEQ. The CDR3 loop spans 17 amino acids. The CDR3: CASSQEVLKSSGNTIYF. DNA for the CDR3: TGTGCCAGCAGCCAAGAGGTGTTGAAGAGCTCTGGAAACACCATATATTTT.

The count of this clone is one. This rearrangement joins TRBV6-5 to TRBJ1-2; unclear D gene. Germline V gives CDR1 MNHEY, CDR2 SVGAGI. The V gene lost 2 bases and the J gene lost 4 bases, with 11 bases spanning the gap. The CDR3 length is 14 residues. The CDR3 coding sequence is TGTGCCAGCAGTTACGAAAGGGAATTCTATGGCTACACCTTC. Protein product: CASSYEREFYGYTF.

The CDR3 is CASSEGQVGPDTQYF. CDR3 nucleotide sequence: TGTGCCAGCAGTGAAGGGCAGGTCGGTCCAGATACGCAGTATTTT. This rearrangement joins TRBV6-1 to TRBJ2-3; D is uncertain. CDR1 MNHNS and CDR2 SASEGT come from the germline V gene. The CDR3 is made up of 15 amino acids. Trimming took off 1 base at V and 4 bases at J, with 12 bases between the two ends.

The chain couples TRBV20-1 to TRBJ2-7, with no clear D. CDR1 DFQATT and CDR2 SNEGSKA come from the germline V gene (reference sequence). This CDR3 spans 10 amino acids. Trimming left V 4 bases short and J 3 bases short, with 4 bases between. CDR3 nucleotides: TGCAGTGCTACTGTCTACGAGCAGTACTTC. Translating it yields CSATVYEQYF.

The table lists this clone with a count of one. The chain couples TRBV5-6 to TRBJ2-2; the D gene is possibly TRBD2 (6 bases). Germline values: CDR1 SGHDT, CDR2 YYEEEE. CDR3 size: 14 residues. V was shortened by 4 bases and J by 8 bases, with 15 bases between the two germline ends. Written as DNA, the CDR3 is TGTGCCAGCAGCGCTGCACCGGGGGTTGGGGAGCTGTTTTTT. This sequence encodes CASSAAPGVGELFF.